These 26 T cell receptor beta chains came from one sample sequenced in a study of OX40 agonist ivuxolimab in advanced cancers. Clones were sequenced by immunoSEQ multiplex PCR, and TCRdb holds only the in-frame ones, with some missing. The data show about 90,000 clones, approximately 90% seen once. The source was CD4+ or CD8+ T cells sorted from blood, collected in a trial of the OX40 agonist ivuxolimab. These receptors were taken from an adult with an advanced solid tumor such as melanoma, head and neck, liver or kidney cancer.

CDR3 region: CASRLGLAANTGELFF. For the CDR3, the DNA is TGCGCCAGCAGACTAGGACTAGCGGCGAACACCGGGGAGCTGTTTTTT. The J gene is TRBJ2-2, the V gene TRBV5-1; 10 bases line up with TRBD2. Germline values: CDR1 SGHRS, CDR2 YFSETQ. J was trimmed by 0 bases and V by 5 bases; bases with no gene match: 4. The CDR3 covers 16 residues. The complete variable domain, with remaining parts taken from reference TRBV5-1 and TRBJ2-2, reads KAGVTQTPRYLIKTRGQQVTLSCSPISGHRSVSWYQQTPGQGLQFLFEYFSETQRNKGNFPGRFSGRQFSNSRSEMNVSTLELGDSALYLCASRLGLAANTGELFFGEGSRLTVL.

This sequence joins TRBV5-6 and TRBJ2-1; D could derive from TRBD1 or TRBD2 (5 bases each). Germline CDR1 is SGHDT and CDR2 is YYEEEE. This CDR3 is built from 15 residues. Trimming took off 1 base at V and 8 bases at J, with 16 bases between the two ends. The CDR3 sequence is CASSLLLVRDDEQFF. The CDR3 nucleotides read TGTGCCAGCAGCTTGCTCTTGGTCAGGGACGATGAGCAGTTCTTC. Looking up the rest from reference TRBV5-6 and TRBJ2-1 gives the full variable domain: DAGVTQSPTHLIKTRGQQVTLRCSPKSGHDTVSWYQQALGQGPQFIFQYYEEEERQRGNFPDRFSGHQFPNYSSELNVNALLLGDSALYLCASSLLLVRDDEQFFGPGTRLTVL.

The V and J genes are TRBV7-9 and TRBJ1-4; D unclear. CDR1 and CDR2 (germline): SEHNR, FQNEAQ (reference sequence). V lost 1 base and J 5 bases, leaving 8 bases between the germline ends. This CDR3 has 14 residues. CDR3 nucleotides: TGTGCCAGCAGCTTAGGGACGGCCAATGAAAAACTGTTTTTT. Amino acid sequence: CASSLGTANEKLFF. Variable domain in full (rest from reference TRBV7-9 and TRBJ1-4): DTGVSQNPRHKITKRGQNVTFRCDPISEHNRLYWYRQTLGQGPEFLTYFQNEAQLEKSRLLSDRFSAERPKGSFSTLEIQRTEQGDSAMYLCASSLGTANEKLFFGSGTQLSVL.

This chain links TRBV5-6 with TRBJ1-2, with 11 bases aligning to TRBD1. Germline CDR1 SGHDT, CDR2 YYEEEE. This CDR3 contains 17 residues. Germline trimming cut 1 base from V and 8 bases from J; bases unmatched to any gene: 13. CDR3 bases: TGTGCCAGCAGCTTGACGGGACAGGGGGAGCCGGGGGGCGGCTACACCTTC. Translating gives CASSLTGQGEPGGGYTF. The complete variable domain, with remaining parts taken from reference TRBV5-6 and TRBJ1-2, reads DAGVTQSPTHLIKTRGQQVTLRCSPKSGHDTVSWYQQALGQGPQFIFQYYEEEERQRGNFPDRFSGHQFPNYSSELNVNALLLGDSALYLCASSLTGQGEPGGGYTFGSGTRLTVV.

The chain links TRBV30 to TRBJ2-7; 7 nucleotides match TRBD2. The V gene end was trimmed by 4 bases and the J gene end by 2 bases; junction bases not matched to a gene: 5. CDR1 and CDR2 from the germline V gene are GTSNPN and SVGIG (reference sequence). The CDR3 extends over 13 amino acids. DNA of the CDR3: TGTGCCTGGACTAGCGGATTCGCCTACGAGCAGTACTTC. This sequence encodes CAWTSGFAYEQYF. Filled out from reference TRBV30 and TRBJ2-7, the complete variable domain reads SQTIHQWPATLVQPVGSPLSLECTVEGTSNPNLYWYRQAAGRGLQLLFYSVGIGQISSEVPQNLSASRPQDRQFILSSKKLLLSDSGFYLCAWTSGFAYEQYFGPGTRLTVT.

The chain employs TRBV7-8 and TRBJ1-1; 8 bases are a match to TRBD1. Germline CDR1 reads SGHVS; CDR2 reads FQNEAQ. The V gene end was trimmed by 6 bases and the J gene end by 3 bases; junction bases not matched to a gene: 6. The CDR3 is 14 residues long. The CDR3 DNA reads TGTGCCAGCAGGTACGCAGGGGGCCACACTGAAGCTTTCTTT. This sequence encodes CASRYAGGHTEAFF.

The chain recombines TRBV19 with TRBJ2-2; D gene ambiguous. V was clipped by 7 bases and J by 0 bases, with 21 bases between them. Germline-derived CDR1 and CDR2 are LNHDA and SQIVND (reference sequence). The CDR3 totals 18 residues. Here the CDR3 reads CASTPRQGSPTNTGELFF. CDR3 bases: TGTGCCAGTACCCCCCGGCAAGGATCCCCTACGAACACCGGGGAGCTGTTTTTT. The full variable domain, completed using reference TRBV19 and TRBJ2-2, is DGGITQSPKYLFRKEGQNVTLSCEQNLNHDAMYWYRQDPGQGLRLIYYSQIVNDFQKGDIAEGYSVSREKKESFPLTVTSAQKNPTAFYLCASTPRQGSPTNTGELFFGEGSRLTVL.

V usage is TRBV27 and J usage is TRBJ2-7, with 8 bases fitting TRBD1. Germline V gene lookup returns CDR1 MNHEY and CDR2 SMNVEV (reference sequence). The ends lost 5 bases at V and 5 bases at J; junction bases unmatched: 11. The CDR3 totals 15 residues. The CDR3 here is CASSQLRGQGHEQYF. For the CDR3, the DNA is TGTGCCAGCAGTCAACTCAGGGGGCAAGGACACGAGCAGTACTTC.

A single count supports this clone. The chain uses TRBV15 and TRBJ2-7, with 8 nucleotides matching TRBD2. The J segment lost 3 bases and the V segment lost 5 bases, leaving 9 bases of the junction unmatched. Germline CDR1 and CDR2: LNHNV and YYDKDF (reference sequence). The CDR3 is 15 residues long. The CDR3 DNA is TGTGCCACCAGCGCTACCGGGACTAGTAACTACGAGCAGTACTTC. Its protein product is CATSATGTSNYEQYF.

This clone was found once. The rearrangement joins TRBV11-2 to TRBJ2-3, with 12 bases that match TRBD2. The CDR3 runs to 16 residues. Germline V CDR1 and CDR2: SGHAT, FQNNGV. V was clipped by 5 bases and J by 0 bases; unmatched bases: 3. The CDR3 DNA sequence: TGTGCCAGCAGCCTAGGACTAGCGGGGAGCACAGATACGCAGTATTTT. It yields the protein CASSLGLAGSTDTQYF.

V gene TRBV11-3 combines with J gene TRBJ2-1; D perhaps matches TRBD2 (5 bases). This CDR3 region has 14 residues. Germline CDR1 reads SGHNT; CDR2 reads YENEEA. Trimming removed 0 bases from V and 7 bases from J, with 10 bases in between. The CDR3: CASSLDPTRNEQFF. In DNA, the CDR3 is TGTGCCAGCAGCTTAGACCCCACTAGGAATGAGCAGTTCTTC.

The chain links TRBV15 to TRBJ2-7, with 12 positions matching TRBD2. This CDR3 spans 17 amino acids. Per germline, CDR1 LNHNV and CDR2 YYDKDF (reference sequence). The V gene end was trimmed by 0 bases and the J gene end by 3 bases; junction bases not matched to a gene: 6. DNA for the CDR3: TGTGCCACCAGCAGAGATAGGACTAGCGGGATAATCTACGAGCAGTACTTC. Translation: CATSRDRTSGIIYEQYF.

This clone turned up a few times. J is TRBJ2-7 and V is TRBV7-9; D uncertain. V lost 4 bases, J lost 6 bases, and 10 bases lay in between. The CDR3 runs to 12 residues. Germline V lookup: CDR1 SEHNR, CDR2 FQNEAQ (reference sequence). CDR3 sequence (DNA): TGTGCCAGCAGCTACTCTGTCGGCGAGCAGTACTTC. This gives the protein CASSYSVGEQYF. Filled out from reference TRBV7-9 and TRBJ2-7, the complete variable domain reads DTGVSQNPRHKITKRGQNVTFRCDPISEHNRLYWYRQTLGQGPEFLTYFQNEAQLEKSRLLSDRFSAERPKGSFSTLEIQRTEQGDSAMYLCASSYSVGEQYFGPGTRLTVT.

The chain joins TRBV6-5 to TRBJ1-1, with a tentative D call TRBD1 (6 bases). V was clipped by 5 bases and J by 5 bases, with 15 bases between them. Germline V gene sequence: CDR1 MNHEY, CDR2 SVGAGI. There are 14 residues in the CDR3. In DNA form, the CDR3 reads TGTGCCAGCAGTCGGACAGTAGGAGGTACTGAAGCTTTCTTT. This sequence encodes CASSRTVGGTEAFF.

The gene calls are TRBV5-6 and TRBJ2-7; TRBD2 agrees at 11 bases. This CDR3 region has 16 residues. Germline trimming cut 0 bases from V and 3 bases from J; bases unmatched to any gene: 5. Germline CDR1 is SGHDT and CDR2 is YYEEEE. The CDR3 region is CASSLVTSGSFYEQYF. CDR3 nucleotides: TGTGCCAGCAGCTTGGTAACTAGCGGGAGTTTCTACGAGCAGTACTTC. Filled out from reference TRBV5-6 and TRBJ2-7, the complete variable domain reads DAGVTQSPTHLIKTRGQQVTLRCSPKSGHDTVSWYQQALGQGPQFIFQYYEEEERQRGNFPDRFSGHQFPNYSSELNVNALLLGDSALYLCASSLVTSGSFYEQYFGPGTRLTVT.

The chain couples TRBV7-9 to TRBJ2-1; D gene unclear. CDR3 length: 13 residues. The V end was cut by 5 bases, the J end by 7 bases, with 12 bases between. CDR1 and CDR2 (germline): SEHNR, FQNEAQ (reference sequence). CDR3 nucleotide sequence: TGTGCCAGCAGCCCCTCGTCCCGGAATGAGCAGTTCTTC. This translates into CASSPSSRNEQFF.

V and J are TRBV6-6 and TRBJ1-5, with 7 bases identical to TRBD1. Germline CDR1 and CDR2: MNHNY and SVGAGI (reference sequence). This CDR3 is built from 13 residues. The J segment lost 4 bases and the V segment lost 5 bases, leaving 2 bases of the junction unmatched. In DNA, the CDR3 is TGTGCCAGCAGTACGACAGGGAATCAGCCCCAGCATTTT. Amino acids: CASSTTGNQPQHF.

The J gene is TRBJ2-2, the V gene TRBV2, with TRBD1 identical over 11 bases. Germline V lookup: CDR1 SNHLY, CDR2 FYNNEI. This CDR3 is 14 amino acids long. Trimming took 6 bases from V and 5 from J; bases not matched to a gene: 2. CDR3 nucleotides: TGTGCCAGCAGAGGACAGGGGGCGACCGGGGAGCTGTTTTTT. The encoded protein is CASRGQGATGELFF. The full variable domain, with the rest looked up from reference TRBV2 and TRBJ2-2, is EPEVTQTPSHQVTQMGQEVILRCVPISNHLYFYWYRQILGQKVEFLVSFYNNEISEKSEIFDDQFSVERPDGSNFTLKIRSTKLEDSAMYFCASRGQGATGELFFGEGSRLTVL.

By share, this clone counts as medium-sized (0.01 to 0.1%). The chain joins TRBV14 to TRBJ1-1; D is unclear. V lost 3 bases to trimming and J lost 1 base, with 6 bases between them. Germline CDR1 reads SGHDN; CDR2 reads FVKESK. CDR3 size: 13 residues. The CDR3 is CASSQVPNTEAFF. CDR3 in DNA: TGTGCCAGCAGCCAGGTACCGAACACTGAAGCTTTCTTT.

V is TRBV28 and J is TRBJ1-1; D ambiguous. Germline V gene lookup returns CDR1 MDHEN and CDR2 SYDVKM. CDR3 size: 11 residues. The V end was cut by 6 bases, the J end by 1 base, with 3 bases between. CDR3 sequence: CASRENTEAFF. The CDR3 nucleotides are TGTGCCAGCAGGGAGAACACTGAAGCTTTCTTT. The whole variable domain, filled in from reference TRBV28 and TRBJ1-1, reads DVKVTQSSRYLVKRTGEKVFLECVQDMDHENMFWYRQDPGLGLRLIYFSYDVKMKEKGDIPEGYSVSREKKERFSLILESASTNQTSMYLCASRENTEAFFGQGTRLTVV.

This clone was recorded once. The chain uses TRBV5-1 and TRBJ2-1; D not resolved. V was clipped by 0 bases and J by 5 bases, with 9 bases between them. The germline V gene has CDR1 SGHRS and CDR2 YFSETQ. The CDR3 sequence is 14 residues long. The CDR3 loop is CASSLAGPNNEQFF. CDR3 DNA sequence: TGCGCCAGCAGCTTGGCCGGGCCGAACAATGAGCAGTTCTTC.

V is TRBV28 and J is TRBJ2-1; D is uncertain. The CDR3 contains 13 residues. Trimming took 4 bases from V and 7 from J, leaving 11 bases between them. CDR1 is MDHEN, CDR2 SYDVKM, per germline. In nucleotides, the CDR3 is TGTGCCAGCAGTTCCCGGGTGGGGAATGAGCAGTTCTTC. It yields the protein CASSSRVGNEQFF.

The chain joins TRBV6-5 to TRBJ1-2, with 7 bases lining up with TRBD1. Germline V gives CDR1 MNHEY, CDR2 SVGAGI. This CDR3 comprises 15 residues. V dropped 2 bases and J dropped 3; count of bases not matched to a gene: 6. CDR3 sequence: CASSYTRDSYYGYTF. In DNA form, the CDR3 reads TGTGCCAGCAGTTACACACGGGACAGCTACTATGGCTACACCTTC.

The CDR3 reads CASSYSGQGNSPLHF. The DNA for the CDR3 is TGTGCCAGCAGTTACTCGGGACAGGGAAATTCACCCCTCCACTTT. This chain connects TRBV6-5 to TRBJ1-6; 9 bases agree with TRBD1. The CDR3 runs to 15 residues. Trimming cost V 0 bases and J 7 bases; bases outside gene matches: 1. Germline V gene lookup returns CDR1 MNHEY and CDR2 SVGAGI.

This clone was picked up a small number of times. The chain carries TRBV6-1 and TRBJ2-7; TRBD2 matches 8 bases. CDR3 length equals 15 residues. Per germline, CDR1 MNHNS and CDR2 SASEGT. The V and J ends lost 3 bases and 2 bases, in that order; junction bases with no gene match: 6. In DNA form, the CDR3 reads TGTGCCAGCAGTGACGGGACTAGGGTAACCTACGAGCAGTACTTC. Its protein is CASSDGTRVTYEQYF.

This chain links TRBV7-8 with TRBJ2-7, with TRBD2 matching over 7 bases. The V segment lost 1 base and the J segment 4 bases; nucleotides outside the gene matches: 7. The CDR3 runs 15 residues. Looked up from germline, CDR1 is SGHVS and CDR2 is FQNEAQ. Here the CDR3 reads CASSLVTSEAYEQYF. CDR3 coding DNA: TGTGCCAGCAGCTTAGTAACTAGCGAGGCGTACGAGCAGTACTTC.